This T cell receptor (beta chain) came from a study of regulatory T cells in long-lasting Graves disease. Study results and limitations: Clonotypes that were public and shared totalled a few thousand in persistent patients versus around 1,000 in new patients. Since the sample size was small, accuracy may have been reduced.

As to time point: newly diagnosed GD, antithyroid drugs for less than 3 months. The TCR library was made from RNA extracted from PBMCs. V was cut by 2 bases and J by 1 base, with 5 bases left in between. CDR3 length: 14 residues. Per germline, CDR1 MRHNA and CDR2 SNTAGT. To make TCR beta libraries, researchers used iRepertoire HTBI primers and Arm-PCR of CDR3 regions. In TCRdb, the multiplex PCR reads were re-called with MiXCR into one record per CDR3 protein. The sample includes about 320,000 distinct CDR3 sequences, under 20% of them seen just once. This clonotype appeared a few times. Its antigen remains unknown.

The starting material was peripheral blood mononuclear cells (PBMCs), obtained at new diagnosis, from a patient treated with antithyroid drugs. The chain employs TRBV6-4 and TRBJ2-2, with unresolved D. This TCR came from a female donor with Graves disease. This chain's CDR3 is CASSDGRNTGELFF. The CDR3 DNA is TGTGCCAGCAGTGACGGAAGGAACACCGGGGAGCTGTTTTTT.